This TCR beta chain was identified during a study of T cell repertoires in cytomegalovirus infection. TCRdb redid the calling of the reads with MiXCR, one entry per CDR3 protein. This sample has approximately 730,000 distinct CDR3 sequences, with about 30% found just once. Details on this clonotype: Its cognate antigen is unknown.

V was clipped by 1 base and J by 4 bases; unmatched bases: 2. The CDR3 runs 15 residues. Germline values: CDR1 MNHNS, CDR2 SASEGT. V is TRBV6-1 and J is TRBJ2-5; 11 nucleotides align to TRBD2. The clonotype was recovered from a human donor in good health (CMV status not recorded). Some clones in this sample may be carry-over from other donors' samples. The sequences come from cultured PBMCs, collected from culture after CMV antigen stimulation. The CDR3 nucleotides are TGTGCCAGCAGTGAAGTTGGACTAGCGGGAGAGACCCAGTACTTC. It codes for CASSEVGLAGETQYF.